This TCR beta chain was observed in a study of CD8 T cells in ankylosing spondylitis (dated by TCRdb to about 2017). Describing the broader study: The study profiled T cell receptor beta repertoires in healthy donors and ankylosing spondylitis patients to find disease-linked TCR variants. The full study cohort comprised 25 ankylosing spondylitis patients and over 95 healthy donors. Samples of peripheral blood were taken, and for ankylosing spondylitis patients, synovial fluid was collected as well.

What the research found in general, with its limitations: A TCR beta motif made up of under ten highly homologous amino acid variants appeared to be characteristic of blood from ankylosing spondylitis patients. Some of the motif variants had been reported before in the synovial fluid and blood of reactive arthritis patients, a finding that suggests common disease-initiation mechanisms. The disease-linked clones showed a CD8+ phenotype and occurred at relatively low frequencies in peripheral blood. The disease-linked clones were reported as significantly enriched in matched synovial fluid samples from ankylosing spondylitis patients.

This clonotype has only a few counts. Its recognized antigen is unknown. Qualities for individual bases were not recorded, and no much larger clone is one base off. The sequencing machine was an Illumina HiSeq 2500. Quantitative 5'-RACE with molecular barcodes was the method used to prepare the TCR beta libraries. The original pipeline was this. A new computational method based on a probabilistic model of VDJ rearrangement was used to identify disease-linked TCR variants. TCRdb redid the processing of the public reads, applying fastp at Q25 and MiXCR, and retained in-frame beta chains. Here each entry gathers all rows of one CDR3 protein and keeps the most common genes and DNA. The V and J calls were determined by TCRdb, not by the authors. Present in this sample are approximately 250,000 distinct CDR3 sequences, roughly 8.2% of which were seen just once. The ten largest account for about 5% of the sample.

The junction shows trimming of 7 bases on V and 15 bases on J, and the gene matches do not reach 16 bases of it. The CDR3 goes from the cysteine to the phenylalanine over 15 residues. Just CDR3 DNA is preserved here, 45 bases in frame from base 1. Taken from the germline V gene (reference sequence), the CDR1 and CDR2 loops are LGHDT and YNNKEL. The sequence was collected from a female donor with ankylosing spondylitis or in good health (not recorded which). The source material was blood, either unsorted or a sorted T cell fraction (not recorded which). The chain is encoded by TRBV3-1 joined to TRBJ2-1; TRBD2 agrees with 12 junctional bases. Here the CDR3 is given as CASTQARLAGESRFF. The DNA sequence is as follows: TGTGCCAGCACCCAGGCCCGACTAGCGGGAGAATCGCGGTTCTTC.